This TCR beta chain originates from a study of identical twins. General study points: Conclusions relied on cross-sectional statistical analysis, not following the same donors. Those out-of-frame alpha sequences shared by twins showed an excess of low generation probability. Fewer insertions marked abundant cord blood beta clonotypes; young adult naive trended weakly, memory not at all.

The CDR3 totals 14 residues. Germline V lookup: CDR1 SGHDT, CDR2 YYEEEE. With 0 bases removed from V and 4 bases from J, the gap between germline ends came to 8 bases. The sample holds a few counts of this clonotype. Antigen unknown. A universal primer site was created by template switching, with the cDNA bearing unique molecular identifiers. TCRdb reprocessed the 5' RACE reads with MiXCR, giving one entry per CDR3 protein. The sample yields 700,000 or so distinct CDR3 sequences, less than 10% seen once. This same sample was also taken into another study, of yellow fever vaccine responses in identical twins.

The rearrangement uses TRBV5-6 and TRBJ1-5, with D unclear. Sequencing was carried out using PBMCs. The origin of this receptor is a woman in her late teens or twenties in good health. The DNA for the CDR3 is TGTGCCAGCAGCTTGGTCGGGGTAAATCAGCCCCAGCATTTT. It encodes CASSLVGVNQPQHF.